The source of this T cell receptor beta chain is a study of PD-1 blockade in mismatch repair-deficient tumors (dated by TCRdb to 2016 to 2017). The study in broad terms: Between late 2013 and late 2016, some 92 consecutive patients with 12 mismatch repair-deficient cancer types, all previously treated and progressing, were enrolled in the trial. Tumor-associated T cell clones in the peripheral blood of patients responding to PD-1 blockade were tracked using deep sequencing of TCR CDR3 regions.

The method was the immunoSEQ multiplex PCR assay. TCRdb's version of the immuneACCESS table is confined to in-frame rearrangements and falls short of the full clone set. An unresolved V gene accounts for under half of the shortfall where checked; the remainder is of unknown origin. In all, the sample holds more than 95,000 clones, and around 86% of those were seen once. Roughly 12% of the sample rests with the top ten. Concerning this clone itself: Its antigen specificity is not known. Per-nucleotide qualities are absent, and no much larger clonotype sits a single base away.

For every enrolled patient, mismatch repair deficiency was confirmed by either polymerase chain reaction or immunohistochemistry. TCR sequencing was carried out for three patients who responded to pembrolizumab therapy. The phase II trial prospectively tested pembrolizumab PD-1 blockade in advanced mismatch repair-deficient cancers regardless of tissue of origin. Serial peripheral blood T cell samples were collected before and at multiple times after starting PD-1 blockade. The timing of each blood sample was reported as weeks after the first dose of pembrolizumab. Study-level results and caveats: Tumor-resident clones, often undetectable in blood before treatment, expanded rapidly after pembrolizumab and then contracted, generally before radiologic responses.

The sequence came from an adult with mismatch repair-deficient cancer. The specimen comprised peripheral blood, sampled 44 weeks after starting pembrolizumab.

In nucleotide form, the sequence is TGTGCCAGTTCAGTCACAAGTAGTCAGCCCCAGCATTTT. It translates as CASSVTSSQPQHF. This chain is built from TRBV19 and TRBJ1-5, with the D gene not confidently named. V sheds 8 bases and J sheds 6 bases, leaving 14 bases between their ends. The CDR3, cysteine through phenylalanine, is 13 amino acids long. Of all the DNA, just the CDR3 is kept, 39 bases in frame from base 1. The germline V gene (reference sequence) yields LNHDA for CDR1 and SQIVND for CDR2. Here the CDR3 is joined to the reference TRBV19 and TRBJ1-5 genes, and the full variable domain is: DGGITQSPKYLFRKEGQNVTLSCEQNLNHDAMYWYRQDPGQGLRLIYYSQIVNDFQKGDIAEGYSVSREKKESFPLTVTSAQKNPTAFYLCASSVTSSQPQHFGDGTRLSIL.